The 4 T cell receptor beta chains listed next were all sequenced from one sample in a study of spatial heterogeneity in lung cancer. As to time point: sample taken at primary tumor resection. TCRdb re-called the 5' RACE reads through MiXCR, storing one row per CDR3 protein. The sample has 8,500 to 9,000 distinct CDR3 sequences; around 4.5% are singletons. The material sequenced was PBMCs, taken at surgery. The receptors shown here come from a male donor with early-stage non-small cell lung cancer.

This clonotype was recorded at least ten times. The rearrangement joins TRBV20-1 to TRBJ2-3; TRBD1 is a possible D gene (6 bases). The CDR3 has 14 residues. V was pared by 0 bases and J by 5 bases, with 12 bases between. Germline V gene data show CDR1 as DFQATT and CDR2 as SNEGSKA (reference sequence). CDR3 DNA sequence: TGCAGTGCTAGAGACACAGGGCAGGGAGATACGCAGTATTTT. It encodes CSARDTGQGDTQYF.

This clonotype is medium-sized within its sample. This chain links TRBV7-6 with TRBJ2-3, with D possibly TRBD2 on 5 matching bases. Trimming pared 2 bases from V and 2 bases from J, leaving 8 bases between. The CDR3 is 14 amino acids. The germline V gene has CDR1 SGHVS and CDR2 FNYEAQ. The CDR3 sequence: CASSLWETTDTQYF. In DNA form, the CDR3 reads TGTGCCAGCAGCTTATGGGAGACCACAGATACGCAGTATTTT. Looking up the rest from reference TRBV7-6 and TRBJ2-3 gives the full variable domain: GAGVSQSPRYKVTKRGQDVALRCDPISGHVSLYWYRQALGQGPEFLTYFNYEAQQDKSGLPNDRFSAERPEGSISTLTIQRTEQRDSAMYRCASSLWETTDTQYFGPGTRLTVL.

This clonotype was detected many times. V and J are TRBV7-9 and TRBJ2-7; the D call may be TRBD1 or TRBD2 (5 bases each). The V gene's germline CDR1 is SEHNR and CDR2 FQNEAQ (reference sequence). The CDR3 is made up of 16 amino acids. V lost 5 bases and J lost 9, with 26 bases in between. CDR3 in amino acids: CASSRGNANPQVGQYF. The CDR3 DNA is TGTGCCAGCAGCCGGGGCAACGCCAACCCTCAGGTCGGGCAGTACTTC.

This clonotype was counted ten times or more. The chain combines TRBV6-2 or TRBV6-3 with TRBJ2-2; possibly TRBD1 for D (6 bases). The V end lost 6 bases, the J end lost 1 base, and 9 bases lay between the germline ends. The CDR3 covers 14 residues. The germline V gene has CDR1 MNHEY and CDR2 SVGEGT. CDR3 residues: CASRTTGNTGELFF. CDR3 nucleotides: TGTGCCAGCAGGACGACAGGGAACACCGGGGAGCTGTTTTTT.